The next 32 T cell receptor beta chains were all read from a single sample in a study of shared clonotypes between healthy human individuals. Selected positively for CCR7 and CD45RO-negative, naive CD8 cells excluded terminally differentiated effector memory CD45RA+ cells. TCRdb's table, derived via immunoSEQ multiplex PCR, lists solely in-frame clones and lacks some. In the table there are about 2.1 million clones, 90% to 95% of which are singletons. Sequenced sample: naive CD8+ T cells from PBMCs. These receptors originate from a man aged 18 to 30 in good health. Some clones in this sample may be carry-over from other donors' samples.

This clone was picked up one time. This chain uses TRBV10-1 with TRBJ1-1; no reliable D call. The CDR3 covers 13 residues. Deletions cut 4 bases from V and 2 bases from J, with 8 bases between. CDR1 and CDR2 (germline): WNHNN, SYGVQD (reference sequence). CDR3: CASSVTSNTEAFF. Here the CDR3 DNA reads TGCGCCAGCAGTGTTACAAGTAACACTGAAGCTTTCTTT.

V is TRBV4-1 and J is TRBJ2-7, with 10 bases matching TRBD2. Germline V gene lookup returns CDR1 MGHRA and CDR2 YSYEKL. Trimming cost V 6 bases and J 3 bases; bases outside gene matches: 11. The CDR3 contains 16 residues. CDR3 DNA: TGCGCCAGCAGTCCTCCGGCGGAGCGGGAGGGCTACGAGCAGTACTTC. Encoded protein: CASSPPAEREGYEQYF.

This chain connects TRBV5-1 to TRBJ2-5, with D possibly TRBD2 on 5 matching bases. The end of the DNA aligns better with TRBJ2-7, so the J call may be wrong. This CDR3 region has 14 residues. The germline CDR1 and CDR2 sequences are SGHRS and YFSETQ. CDR3 residues: CASSNSEVSYEQYF. In DNA form, the CDR3 reads TGCGCCAGCAGCAACTCGGAGGTCTCCTACGAGCAGTACTTC.

The V and J genes are TRBV6-5 and TRBJ1-1; weak D call: TRBD1 (5 bases). V was clipped by 6 bases and J by 5 bases, with 16 bases between them. This CDR3 spans 14 amino acids. Per germline, CDR1 MNHEY and CDR2 SVGAGI. CDR3 DNA sequence: TGTGCCAGCAGCTATTCCGGGGGGACGACTGAAGCTTTCTTT. Translating it yields CASSYSGGTTEAFF.

J is TRBJ2-7 and V is TRBV7-9, with 7 positions matching TRBD1. Per the germline V gene, CDR1 is SEHNR and CDR2 is FQNEAQ (reference sequence). Trimming took 5 bases from V and 2 from J; bases not matched to a gene: 6. CDR3 length equals 14 residues. In DNA, the CDR3 is TGTGCCAGCAGCGCTGACAGGGTGACCTACGAGCAGTACTTC. Protein: CASSADRVTYEQYF. Supplemented by reference TRBV7-9 and TRBJ2-7, the full variable domain reads DTGVSQNPRHKITKRGQNVTFRCDPISEHNRLYWYRQTLGQGPEFLTYFQNEAQLEKSRLLSDRFSAERPKGSFSTLEIQRTEQGDSAMYLCASSADRVTYEQYFGPGTRLTVT.

The V gene is TRBV6-4, the J gene TRBJ2-5; D call uncertain. Trimming took 7 bases from V and 7 from J, leaving 16 bases between them. From germline, CDR1 is MRHNA and CDR2 SNTAGT. The CDR3 has 13 residues. The CDR3 region has the DNA TGTGCCAGCACCGACCCGTCCAAGCGGACCCAGTACTTC. This sequence encodes CASTDPSKRTQYF.

For the CDR3, the DNA is TGTGCCAGCAGCCCGACTGAGACCTACGAGCAGTACTTC. This codes for CASSPTETYEQYF. The J gene is TRBJ2-7, the V gene TRBV7-9; no clear D gene. Trimming removed 5 bases from V and 2 bases from J, with 10 bases in between. CDR3 size: 13 residues. The germline gives CDR1 SEHNR, CDR2 FQNEAQ (reference sequence).

The chain uses TRBV25-1 and TRBJ2-1; 8 nucleotides match TRBD1. The CDR3 loop spans 15 amino acids. Germline assignment: CDR1 MGHDK and CDR2 SYGVNS. The junction had 10 bases not matched to a gene; V was cut back by 4 bases and J by 8 bases. The CDR3 here is CASSGDRGPWDEQFF. The CDR3 DNA follows: TGTGCCAGCAGTGGAGACAGGGGACCTTGGGATGAGCAGTTCTTC. The full variable domain, completed using reference TRBV25-1 and TRBJ2-1, is EADIYQTPRYLVIGTGKKITLECSQTMGHDKMYWYQQDPGMELHLIHYSYGVNSTEKGDLSSESTVSRIRTEHFPLTLESARPSHTSQYLCASSGDRGPWDEQFFGPGTRLTVL.

The chain joins TRBV15 to TRBJ1-5; maybe TRBD1 (5 bases). The germline V and J ends were trimmed by 0 bases and 6 bases, with 15 bases remaining between them. CDR3 size: 16 residues. Per the germline V gene, CDR1 is LNHNV and CDR2 is YYDKDF (reference sequence). The CDR3 sequence is CATSRDGMGGGQPQHF. DNA of the CDR3: TGTGCCACCAGCAGAGATGGGATGGGGGGAGGTCAGCCCCAGCATTTT.

This clone was recorded a few times. The rearrangement joins TRBV13 to TRBJ1-1; D is unresolved. The germline V and J ends were trimmed by 5 bases and 3 bases, with 10 bases remaining between them. This CDR3 is 13 amino acids long. Germline CDR1 reads PRHDT; CDR2 reads FYEKMQ (reference sequence). Written as DNA, the CDR3 is TGTGCCAGCAGCCTCGAGGATGACACTGAAGCTTTCTTT. It yields the protein CASSLEDDTEAFF.

This chain uses TRBV11-2 with TRBJ1-1, with D possibly TRBD1 on 6 matching bases. The germline V gene encodes CDR1 SGHAT and CDR2 FQNNGV. This CDR3 comprises 14 residues. Trimming took off 5 bases at V and 8 bases at J, with 18 bases between the two ends. The CDR3 DNA reads as TGTGCCAGCAGCCCCGGGCCAGGGGCCATAGAAGCTTTCTTT. Protein sequence: CASSPGPGAIEAFF.

Turning to this clone: Additional DNA sequences in this sample encode the identical CDR3. This chain uses TRBV7-8 with TRBJ1-2; no clear D. Between the trimmed V and J ends, which lost 1 base and 0 bases, there was a span of 9 bases. The CDR3 has 15 amino acids. In germline, CDR1 is SGHVS, CDR2 FQNEAQ. The CDR3 spells CASSLGAGANYGYTF. The CDR3 region has the DNA TGTGCCAGCAGCTTAGGGGCAGGAGCTAACTATGGCTACACCTTC.

This clone was counted once. The chain joins TRBV4-1 to TRBJ2-2, with D unclear. V lost 1 base and J 4 bases, leaving 4 bases between the germline ends. The CDR3 spans 13 residues. The V gene's germline CDR1 is MGHRA and CDR2 YSYEKL. This chain's CDR3 is CASSQVPTGELFF. CDR3 in DNA: TGCGCCAGCAGCCAAGTCCCCACCGGGGAGCTGTTTTTT.

The J gene is TRBJ1-3, the V gene TRBV10-1; D unresolved. The V and J ends lost 3 bases and 16 bases respectively, with 19 bases between them. The CDR3 is 13 amino acids. Germline lookup yields CDR1 WNHNN and CDR2 SYGVQD (reference sequence). CDR3 protein: CASSDGIGSTVYF. The CDR3 DNA is TGCGCCAGCAGTGATGGGATCGGTTCGACGGTCTATTTT.

The V and J genes are TRBV4-2 and TRBJ2-1; D is uncertain. The length of the CDR3 is 16 residues. Germline V gene data show CDR1 as LGHNA and CDR2 as YNFKEQ. Between the trimmed V and J ends, which lost 0 bases and 0 bases, there was a span of 9 bases. CDR3: CASSQDTRSSYNEQFF. In DNA form, the CDR3 reads TGTGCCAGCAGCCAAGATACGAGAAGCTCCTACAATGAGCAGTTCTTC.

This rearrangement joins TRBV4-2 to TRBJ2-1; D gene uncertain. Trimming left V 0 bases short and J 0 bases short, with 12 bases between. Per germline, CDR1 LGHNA and CDR2 YNFKEQ. The CDR3 consists of 17 residues. CDR3 sequence (DNA): TGTGCCAGCAGCCAAGATTCTATGCGTAGCTCCTACAATGAGCAGTTCTTC. Protein sequence: CASSQDSMRSSYNEQFF.

The chain has TRBV9 and TRBJ2-7; D may be TRBD2 (6 bases). Trimming removed 2 bases at V and 5 bases at J, with 17 bases between. CDR1 and CDR2 (germline): SGDLS, YYNGEE. CDR3 length: 15 residues. CDR3 DNA: TGTGCCAGCAGCGTTGCCGGGAGCGGAGGCCACGAGCAGTACTTC. It specifies CASSVAGSGGHEQYF.

This chain joins TRBV6-1 and TRBJ2-3; D is unresolved. Deletions cut 2 bases from V and 2 bases from J, with 8 bases between. This CDR3 spans 14 amino acids. CDR1 and CDR2 (germline): MNHNS, SASEGT. CDR3: CASSEKDSTDTQYF. The CDR3 DNA is TGTGCCAGCAGTGAAAAGGATTCCACAGATACGCAGTATTTT.

The rearrangement joins TRBV28 to TRBJ1-1; D possibly corresponds to TRBD1 (6 bases). There are 14 residues in the CDR3. The germline V gene has CDR1 MDHEN and CDR2 SYDVKM. The V and J ends lost 3 bases and 8 bases respectively, with 16 bases between them. DNA of the CDR3: TGTGCCAGCAGTTTTTTCGGGGGCAGCGGAGAAGCTTTCTTT. Translation: CASSFFGGSGEAFF.

CDR3 in DNA: TGTGCCAGCAGCCACGAAGGAGGGCGGAATGAGCAGTTCTTC. Translated: CASSHEGGRNEQFF. The chain combines TRBV7-9 with TRBJ2-1; a possible D gene is TRBD2 (6 bases). The V end was cut by 5 bases, the J end by 7 bases, with 15 bases between. Looked up from germline, CDR1 is SEHNR and CDR2 is FQNEAQ (reference sequence). This CDR3 region has 14 residues. Using reference TRBV7-9 and TRBJ2-1 for the parts outside the CDR3, the full variable domain is DTGVSQNPRHKITKRGQNVTFRCDPISEHNRLYWYRQTLGQGPEFLTYFQNEAQLEKSRLLSDRFSAERPKGSFSTLEIQRTEQGDSAMYLCASSHEGGRNEQFFGPGTRLTVL.

The chain combines TRBV4-3 with TRBJ2-7; 9 bases fit TRBD2. With 0 bases clipped from V and 7 bases from J, the junction kept 13 bases outside the gene matches. The CDR3 spans 17 residues. Germline V gene lookup returns CDR1 LGHNA and CDR2 YSLEER. DNA for the CDR3: TGCGCCAGCAGCCAAGAGTATGGAGGGGCTAGCGGGGATGAGCAGTACTTC. It yields the protein CASSQEYGGASGDEQYF.

Details on this clone: Other DNA sequences in the sample encode the same CDR3. The chain links TRBV2 to TRBJ1-1; D is unclear. The CDR3 is 11 residues long. Deletions cut 5 bases from V and 5 bases from J, with 6 bases between. Germline CDR1 and CDR2: SNHLY and FYNNEI. The CDR3 DNA is TGTGCCAGCAGTTTGGGGACTGAAGCTTTCTTT. Translated, it gives CASSLGTEAFF. Full variable domain (outside the CDR3, taken from reference TRBV2 and TRBJ1-1): EPEVTQTPSHQVTQMGQEVILRCVPISNHLYFYWYRQILGQKVEFLVSFYNNEISEKSEIFDDQFSVERPDGSNFTLKIRSTKLEDSAMYFCASSLGTEAFFGQGTRLTVV.

V is TRBV19 and J is TRBJ1-1; 9 bases map to TRBD1. Unmatched junction bases numbered 11, after V lost 6 bases and J lost 3 bases. CDR3 length: 16 amino acids. The germline CDR1 and CDR2 sequences are LNHDA and SQIVND (reference sequence). The CDR3 protein is CASRPPDRGRYTEAFF. The CDR3 coding sequence is TGTGCCAGTAGGCCCCCGGACAGGGGCCGGTACACTGAAGCTTTCTTT.

V usage is TRBV5-1 and J usage is TRBJ2-5, with TRBD2 matching 7 bases. Trimming at V came to 0 bases and at J to 1 base, leaving 12 bases not matched to a gene. The CDR3 runs 18 residues. Germline V gene lookup returns CDR1 SGHRS and CDR2 YFSETQ. Written as DNA, the CDR3 is TGCGCCAGCAGCTTGGACCCGGACCTAGCGGAGATCCAAGAGACCCAGTACTTC. It encodes CASSLDPDLAEIQETQYF.

The chain employs TRBV5-1 and TRBJ1-2, with D possibly matching TRBD1 (6 bases). This CDR3 region has 13 residues. Germline V gives CDR1 SGHRS, CDR2 YFSETQ. With 6 bases removed from V and 4 bases from J, the gap between germline ends came to 13 bases. CDR3 nucleotide sequence: TGCGCCAGCATGGGAGGGGGGAGCTATGGCTACACCTTC. Protein: CASMGGGSYGYTF.

The chain employs TRBV7-9 and TRBJ2-5; 7 bases agree with TRBD1. The CDR3 loop spans 14 amino acids. Trimming took 4 bases from V and 4 from J; bases not matched to a gene: 6. Germline lookup yields CDR1 SEHNR and CDR2 FQNEAQ (reference sequence). The CDR3 loop is CASSSGPGGETQYF. The CDR3, as DNA: TGTGCCAGCAGCTCCGGACCAGGGGGAGAGACCCAGTACTTC.

J is TRBJ2-1 and V is TRBV4-3; tentative D call: TRBD1 (5 bases). The CDR3 spans 13 residues. Deletions cut 4 bases from V and 4 bases from J, with 8 bases between. Germline CDR1 and CDR2: LGHNA and YSLEER. The CDR3 region has the DNA TGCGCCAGCAGCCCAGACAGATACAATGAGCAGTTCTTC. Protein product: CASSPDRYNEQFF.

This clone was detected only once. The V call is TRBV5-1, the J call TRBJ1-4, with TRBD1 matching over 7 bases. V lost 4 bases, J lost 8 bases, and 11 bases stayed unmatched. Germline V lookup: CDR1 SGHRS, CDR2 YFSETQ. The CDR3 is 15 amino acids. This CDR3 reads CASSDDRVYREKLFF. DNA of the CDR3: TGCGCCAGCAGCGACGACAGGGTTTATCGAGAAAAACTGTTTTTT.

The V call is TRBV28, the J call TRBJ2-7, with 11 bases aligning to TRBD2. This CDR3 spans 16 amino acids. Germline V gene data show CDR1 as MDHEN and CDR2 as SYDVKM. V trimming: 6 bases; J trimming: 0 bases; junction bases outside the gene matches: 7. In nucleotides, the CDR3 is TGTGCCAGCAGCCTCCTGACTAGCGGGGTCTCCTACGAGCAGTACTTC. Translation: CASSLLTSGVSYEQYF.

CDR3 loop: CASSYFPGVAYEQYF. DNA for the CDR3: TGTGCCAGCAGCTACTTTCCAGGGGTCGCCTACGAGCAGTACTTC. The chain links TRBV5-5 to TRBJ2-7; D may be TRBD1 (6 bases). Germline CDR1 is SGHKS and CDR2 is YYEKEE (reference sequence). The CDR3 totals 15 residues. V lost 3 bases and J 2 bases, leaving 15 bases between the germline ends.

This chain links TRBV7-2 with TRBJ2-1; 10 bases agree with TRBD2. V was pared by 1 base and J by 10 bases, with 7 bases of the junction left unmatched. CDR3 length: 15 residues. The germline CDR1 and CDR2 sequences are SGHTA and FQGNSA. This chain's CDR3 is CASSLVPSGREEQFF. CDR3 coding DNA: TGTGCCAGCAGCTTAGTTCCTAGCGGGAGAGAGGAGCAGTTCTTC.

The J gene is TRBJ2-2, the V gene TRBV28; D ambiguous. CDR3 length: 17 amino acids. Per germline, CDR1 MDHEN and CDR2 SYDVKM. Trimming took 5 bases from V and 1 from J, leaving 17 bases between them. In DNA, the CDR3 is TGTGCCAGCAGTCCCTCCCCGGTAGTGCTGAACACCGGGGAGCTGTTTTTT. Residues: CASSPSPVVLNTGELFF.